The T cell receptor beta chain under discussion was sequenced for a study of blood T cell repertoires in COVID-19. For the study at large: PBMCs, B-cell-depleted T cells, or T cells were the source of the cDNA or gDNA that made up the material.

Original processing notes: Quantification of nucleated cells was approximated via reference gene primer amplification. Profiling relied on immunoSEQ multiplex PCR, and the TCRdb table lists in-frame clones only, not all of them. The DNA gave D and trimming, while V, J and clone size come from that table. The data hold approximately 150,000 clones, with 75% to 90% observed a single time. The clonotype was recovered from a woman aged 55 to 70 with active COVID-19. The specimen sequenced was peripheral blood.

In nucleotides, the CDR3 is TGTGCCAGCAGCGGCGGACTAGCGGGAGGTTCAGAGACCCAGTACTTC. It is translated as CASSGGLAGGSETQYF. V is TRBV9 and J is TRBJ2-5; 14 nucleotides match TRBD2. The CDR3 loop spans 16 amino acids. Losses at the gene ends were 3 bases for V and 4 bases for J; bases not matched to a gene: 5. Germline V lookup: CDR1 SGDLS, CDR2 YYNGEE.